These 8 T cell receptor beta chains were sequenced from one sample in a study of beta chain features in type 1 diabetes. General study results and limits: TCRB CDR3s were moderately but significantly shorter in Type 1 diabetes patients in all four CD4+ subsets.

The whole isolated RNA underwent reverse transcription, so sequencing captured expressed TCRB transcripts. Assay used: immunoSEQ multiplex PCR; TCRdb lists only in-frame clones, some missing. The sample lists over 150,000 clones; roughly 8% were seen once. No antigen has been assigned to these receptors. Sequenced input: central memory CD4+ T cells from blood. These receptors all come from a man between 18 and 35 years old with type 1 diabetes.

CDR3 region: CAWRVGLRNSPLHF. The CDR3 DNA is TGTGCCTGGAGGGTGGGCTTAAGGAATTCACCCCTCCACTTT. This sequence joins TRBV30 and TRBJ1-6; no clear D gene. The CDR3 loop spans 14 amino acids. V shed 3 bases and J shed 7 bases, with 13 bases lying between them. CDR1 is GTSNPN, CDR2 SVGIG, per germline (reference sequence).

The chain has TRBV11-2 and TRBJ1-2; 7 positions agree with TRBD1. In germline, CDR1 is SGHAT, CDR2 FQNNGV. The V segment lost 1 base and the J segment 8 bases; nucleotides outside the gene matches: 7. The CDR3 has 14 residues. CDR3 bases: TGTGCCAGCAGCTTAGTTCAGACAGGGTACGGCTACACCTTC. The encoded protein is CASSLVQTGYGYTF.

This clone showed up just a few times. The chain carries TRBV7-9 and TRBJ1-3; 8 bases are a match to TRBD1. This CDR3 contains 15 residues. CDR1 is SEHNR and CDR2 is FQNEAQ in the germline V gene (reference sequence). The V and J ends lost 5 bases and 2 bases, in that order; junction bases with no gene match: 5. CDR3 nucleotide sequence: TGTGCCAGCAGCCCAGGACAGGGAACTGGAAACACCATATATTTT. It is translated as CASSPGQGTGNTIYF.

V usage is TRBV29-1 and J usage is TRBJ2-1; 7 bases map to TRBD2. V dropped 7 bases and J dropped 0; count of bases not matched to a gene: 12. CDR3 length: 16 amino acids. The germline gives CDR1 SQVTM, CDR2 ANQGSEA. Written as DNA, the CDR3 is TGCAGCGGACTCTCTCCAGCGGGACTCTCCTACAATGAGCAGTTCTTC. The encoded protein is CSGLSPAGLSYNEQFF.

The rearrangement links TRBV2 to TRBJ2-5; possibly TRBD1 for D (6 bases). V was pared by 3 bases and J by 4 bases, with 18 bases between. CDR3 length: 16 residues. Germline CDR1 is SNHLY and CDR2 is FYNNEI. CDR3 sequence: CASSDENLTGRETQYF. CDR3 DNA sequence: TGTGCCAGCAGTGACGAGAATCTAACAGGGAGAGAGACCCAGTACTTC. The full variable domain, completed using reference TRBV2 and TRBJ2-5, is EPEVTQTPSHQVTQMGQEVILRCVPISNHLYFYWYRQILGQKVEFLVSFYNNEISEKSEIFDDQFSVERPDGSNFTLKIRSTKLEDSAMYFCASSDENLTGRETQYFGPGTRLLVL.

A note on this clone: The same CDR3 arises from other DNA sequences in this sample as well. The chain employs TRBV5-1 and TRBJ1-2; D is undetermined. With 0 bases removed from V and 0 bases from J, the gap between germline ends came to 6 bases. The CDR3 is made up of 14 amino acids. Germline assignment: CDR1 SGHRS and CDR2 YFSETQ. CDR3 DNA sequence: TGCGCCAGCAGCTTGGACAGCCCTAACTATGGCTACACCTTC. Protein product: CASSLDSPNYGYTF.

The CDR3 region is CASSQVRTGPNQPQHF. The CDR3 DNA reads TGTGCCAGCAGCCAGGTAAGGACAGGGCCGAATCAGCCCCAGCATTTT. V gene TRBV4-2 combines with J gene TRBJ1-5, with 8 bases lining up with TRBD1. V shed 3 bases and J 4 bases; nucleotides not matched to a gene: 8. In germline, CDR1 is LGHNA, CDR2 YNFKEQ. This CDR3 is 16 amino acids long.

The rearrangement links TRBV29-1 to TRBJ2-5, with D perhaps matching TRBD2 (7 bases). The CDR3 is 13 amino acids. The V gene lost 2 bases and the J gene lost 1 base, with 8 bases spanning the gap. Germline V gives CDR1 SQVTM, CDR2 ANQGSEA. CDR3 sequence: CSVERGAQETQYF. CDR3 sequence (DNA): TGCAGCGTTGAACGGGGGGCCCAAGAGACCCAGTACTTC.